This paragraph reports one TCR beta chain. What it binds is unknown. Then a second PCR, running roughly 7 to 12 cycles, was carried out with a sample-barcoded 5' primer and a J-beta primer mix. TCRdb itself ran the 5' RACE reads through MiXCR, one entry per CDR3 protein. The table includes about 1.4 million distinct CDR3 sequences, 55% to 75% detected once. These data come from a study of blood T cells in healthy people across ages. Study-level results: Possibly, changes in expanded clonotypes were confounded because donor CMV status was unknown. Comparison with aged donors showed that long-lived donors had more naive CD4+ cells and higher diversity. As naive T cell percentage varied, TCR beta diversity correlated strongly with it.

The CDR3 runs 15 residues. Germline values: CDR1 LGHNA, CDR2 YSLEER. V lost 0 bases and J lost 5, with 13 bases in between. Every sample had a minimum of 7 million PBMCs isolated. The receptor's source is a man younger than 35 in good health. V usage is TRBV4-3 and J usage is TRBJ1-2, with D possibly TRBD1 on 5 matching bases. Sequencing used blood. This CDR3 is CASSQEWGLPYGYTF. The DNA for the CDR3 is TGCGCCAGCAGCCAAGAGTGGGGCCTACCGTATGGCTACACCTTC.